The following is a TCR beta chain sequence with its context. This sample stems from a study of cytotoxic CD8 clonotypes in ibrutinib-treated CLL. TCRdb's copy holds only in-frame clones and misses some; the assay was immunoSEQ multiplex PCR. Counted here are about 72,000 clones, around 82% occurring once; the ten biggest clones make up under 8.5%. Genomic DNA (about 2 micrograms) was obtained from cryopreserved PBMCs for construction of TCR beta libraries. The CDR3 has 14 amino acids. The genes are TRBV21-1 and TRBJ2-5; TRBD2, the D gene given by the table, was not confirmed from the DNA. TRBV21-1 is labeled a pseudogene. This clonotype was obtained from a human donor with chronic lymphocytic leukemia. The input for sequencing was PBMCs, taken at disease progression, from a patient treated with ibrutinib. CDR3 region: CASSSSGTEETQYF. The CDR3 region has the DNA TGTGCCAGCAGCTCTTCCGGTACCGAAGAGACCCAGTACTTC.